This is a list of T cell receptor beta chains from one sample in a study of circulating CD8 cells and anti-PD-1 response in melanoma. From the reads, TCRdb called clonotypes with MiXCR, one entry per CDR3 protein. The data contain roughly 600 distinct CDR3 sequences, approximately 6.3% of them singletons. The material sequenced was CD8+ T cells from PBMCs, taken at baseline or after one month of anti-PD-1 therapy (not recorded which). These TCRs come from a human donor with melanoma. Both conserved end residues are part of each CDR3. The order of the fields is clone size, V gene, J gene, D gene, CDR3 DNA, CDR3 protein. D genes are given only for firm matches. Not every row has a clone size; where given, it reads once, few, many or a size class.

clone_size: large; v_call: TRBV24-1; j_call: TRBJ2-3; d_call: .; cdr3_nt: TGTGCCACCAGTGAACCGGGGGGCCGGCCAGATACGCAGTATTTT; cdr3_aa: CATSEPGGRPDTQYF
clone_size: large; v_call: TRBV28; j_call: TRBJ2-5; d_call: .; cdr3_nt: TGTGCCAGCAGTTCTCCCGGGACTCGTGAGACCCAGTACTTC; cdr3_aa: CASSSPGTRETQYF
clone_size: few; v_call: TRBV6-6; j_call: TRBJ2-2; d_call: .; cdr3_nt: TGTGCCAGCAGACCCCGCCCAGGGACCGGGGAGCTGTTTTTT; cdr3_aa: CASRPRPGTGELFF
clone_size: large; v_call: TRBV10-3; j_call: TRBJ2-5; d_call: TRBD1; cdr3_nt: TGTGCCATCAGTGATTCGGGACAGGGGAAGACCCAGTACTTC; cdr3_aa: CAISDSGQGKTQYF
clone_size: few; v_call: TRBV28; j_call: TRBJ2-2; d_call: .; cdr3_nt: TGTGCCAGCAGCCAGAGACGGGGGGAGCTGTTTTTT; cdr3_aa: CASSQRRGELFF
clone_size: few; v_call: TRBV10-3; j_call: TRBJ2-7; d_call: .; cdr3_nt: TGTGCCATCAGTGAGTCTGAGGACGAGCAGTACTTC; cdr3_aa: CAISESEDEQYF
clone_size: .; v_call: TRBV28; j_call: TRBJ2-2; d_call: .; cdr3_nt: TGTGCCAGCAGTCCCGGGCAGGCCGGGGAGCTGTTTTTT; cdr3_aa: CASSPGQAGELFF
clone_size: medium-sized; v_call: TRBV7-6; j_call: TRBJ2-1; d_call: .; cdr3_nt: TGTGCCAGCAGCTCACTTGCCGACTCCTACAATGAGCAGTTCTTC; cdr3_aa: CASSSLADSYNEQFF
clone_size: few; v_call: TRBV5-4; j_call: TRBJ2-7; d_call: .; cdr3_nt: TGTGCCAGCAGCTTGGGGCGGGGGCTCGAGCAGTACTTC; cdr3_aa: CASSLGRGLEQYF
clone_size: large; v_call: TRBV30; j_call: TRBJ1-6; d_call: .; cdr3_nt: TGTGCCTGGAGGATCGGTCTGGTACTCCACTTT; cdr3_aa: CAWRIGLVLHF
clone_size: large; v_call: TRBV4-1; j_call: TRBJ2-1; d_call: TRBD2; cdr3_nt: TGCGCCAGCAGCCAAGATTGGGCTAGCGGGGGGAACAATGAGCAGTTCTTC; cdr3_aa: CASSQDWASGGNNEQFF
clone_size: medium-sized; v_call: TRBV2; j_call: TRBJ2-5; d_call: .; cdr3_nt: TGTGCCAGCCACAGGGTAGGGCTTGGAGAGACCCAGTACTTC; cdr3_aa: CASHRVGLGETQYF
clone_size: large; v_call: TRBV27; j_call: TRBJ2-3; d_call: .; cdr3_nt: TGTGCCAGCAGTTTACGGCAGGGAGCAGATACGCAGTATTTT; cdr3_aa: CASSLRQGADTQYF
clone_size: large; v_call: TRBV14; j_call: TRBJ1-2; d_call: .; cdr3_nt: TGTGCCAGCAGCCAAGATGGCGGTTATGGCTACACCTTC; cdr3_aa: CASSQDGGYGYTF
clone_size: large; v_call: TRBV15; j_call: TRBJ1-5; d_call: .; cdr3_nt: TGTGCCACCAGCAGAGAGCAGGGTCACCAGCCCCAGCATTTT; cdr3_aa: CATSREQGHQPQHF